The text below deals with one T cell receptor beta chain. One junction end does not reproduce the germline sequence, and a read error may be involved. Sequencing was performed with immunoSEQ multiplex PCR; in TCRdb, only in-frame clones are kept and a portion is missing. The sample lists roughly 150,000 clones, more than 85% occurring once. The data derive from a study of T cell responses to AZD1222 COVID-19 vaccine. CDR1 is MNHNS, CDR2 SASEGT, per germline. There are 15 residues in the CDR3. The specimen comprised peripheral blood, sampled 28 days after the second AZD1222 dose. This rearrangement joins TRBV6-1 to TRBJ2-2; TRBD1 matches at 7 bases. This receptor was taken from an adult who received the AZD1222 COVID-19 vaccine. CDR3 nucleotides: TGTGCCAGCAATGAAGGGGGCGGGAACACCGGGGAGCTGTTTTTT. Protein sequence: CASNEGGGNTGELFF.